This record covers a single TCR beta chain. The CDR3 is 17 amino acids. Trimming removed 4 bases from V and 1 base from J; junction bases left unmatched: 12. Germline-derived CDR1 and CDR2 are SGHRS and YFSETQ. Assay: immunoSEQ multiplex PCR; the TCRdb copy retains only in-frame clones and omits some. The table has some 35,000 clones, roughly 85% seen once. The entry originates in a study of blood T cell repertoires in COVID-19. Study details: Samples taken during acute and convalescent COVID-19 were collected in the United States, Italy and Spain.

The TCR was taken from a man in his fifties or sixties with acute or convalescent COVID-19. The rearrangement links TRBV5-1 to TRBJ1-1, with 8 bases matching TRBD1. The sample was peripheral blood. The CDR3: CASSPPKTGEGNTEAFF. The CDR3, as DNA: TGCGCCAGCAGCCCGCCCAAGACAGGGGAGGGGAACACTGAAGCTTTCTTT.